The rows below give T cell receptor beta chains drawn from one sample of a study of human T cells and chemical hapten exposure. TCRdb reprocessed the RACE reads via MiXCR and lists one record per CDR3 protein. Among 55,000 to 80,000 distinct CDR3 sequences listed, approximately 10% were seen once. Specimen: whole blood, collected in connection with sensitization to the hapten diphenylcyclopropenone (DPC). These receptors came from a woman in her thirties with alopecia areata. Some clones in this sample may be carry-over from other donors' samples. Each CDR3 is given with its conserved first and last residue. Rows give clone size only sometimes, using once, few, many, or a class for an expanded clone.

clone size: few; V gene: TRBV5-1; CDR3 protein: CASSPGAAPNSPLHF
clone size: .; V gene: TRBV28; CDR3 protein: CASSPPLGSGSPLHF
clone size: many; V gene: TRBV11-2; CDR3 protein: CASSLTAYTEAFF
clone size: .; V gene: TRBV29-1; CDR3 protein: CSVEDSYNPDTQYF
clone size: many; V gene: TRBV7-9; CDR3 protein: CASSRGNTEAFF
clone size: few; V gene: TRBV20-1; CDR3 protein: CSARRRYSNQPQHF
clone size: many; V gene: TRBV24-1; CDR3 protein: CATGTGLLGQPQHF
clone size: .; V gene: TRBV10-3; CDR3 protein: CAISELDYEQYF
clone size: .; V gene: TRBV29-1; CDR3 protein: CSAINWDTEAFF
clone size: many; V gene: TRBV11-2; CDR3 protein: CASSLGQGPNQPQHF
clone size: .; V gene: TRBV27; CDR3 protein: CASTLTGVNTGELFF
clone size: .; V gene: TRBV4-2; CDR3 protein: CASQSIGGSYEQYF
clone size: .; V gene: TRBV10-3; CDR3 protein: CAISPGQDDTEAFF
clone size: many; V gene: TRBV2; CDR3 protein: CASCRKAGGKNNEQFF
clone size: .; V gene: TRBV12-3/TRBV12-4; CDR3 protein: CASSLGATNYEQYF
clone size: .; V gene: TRBV20-1; CDR3 protein: CSAAGTGGPGQSAFF
clone size: many; V gene: TRBV29-1; CDR3 protein: CSVVFGEYNEQFF
clone size: .; V gene: TRBV19; CDR3 protein: CASSAASLNYEQYF
clone size: once; V gene: TRBV6-1; CDR3 protein: CATSSPGGLNEQFF
clone size: many; V gene: TRBV9; CDR3 protein: CASSVAGTGHYGYTF
clone size: few; V gene: TRBV10-3; CDR3 protein: CAITAGRFNTEAFF
clone size: .; V gene: TRBV7-8; CDR3 protein: CASSPSGDSYNEQFF
clone size: many; V gene: TRBV7-6; CDR3 protein: CASSSDSWTGDSPLHF
clone size: .; V gene: TRBV20-1; CDR3 protein: CSARDPGLAGGEQFF
clone size: few; V gene: TRBV20-1; CDR3 protein: CSATTPGAGEKLFF
clone size: .; V gene: TRBV18; CDR3 protein: CASSPPGYNEQFF
clone size: medium-sized; V gene: TRBV7-6; CDR3 protein: CASSPGVPYSPLHF
clone size: .; V gene: TRBV3-1; CDR3 protein: CASSQEGAHEQYF
clone size: few; V gene: TRBV6-5; CDR3 protein: CASHSIRGYTF
clone size: .; V gene: TRBV29-1; CDR3 protein: CSGTDTEAFF
clone size: .; V gene: TRBV28; CDR3 protein: CASTYPSGGTGELFF
clone size: few; V gene: TRBV19; CDR3 protein: CASRKGMNTGELFF